This T cell receptor beta chain was documented in a study of cytomegalovirus exposure and HLA in healthy donors. Study-level background: Clustering assigned over 70% of the roughly 400 genotyped donors to the Caucasian-associated ancestry cluster. Study-wide points: Most subjects' HLA-A and HLA-B alleles were reportedly predicted from TCR beta sequences. Cytomegalovirus status was reportedly diagnosed by the classifier with high sensitivity and specificity. A later analysis associated 15,000 to 20,000 TCR beta sequences with HLA alleles at a 0.05 false discovery rate.

V lost 4 bases, J lost 2 bases, and 3 bases lay in between. The length of the CDR3 is 11 residues. CDR1 and CDR2 from the germline V gene are SGHRS and YFSETQ. Comment on this clone: Its antigen remains unknown.

PCR employed 60 Vbeta and 13 Jbeta primers. Profiling relied on immunoSEQ multiplex PCR, and the TCRdb table lists in-frame clones only, not all of them. The data hold over 120,000 clones, with approximately 84% observed a single time. This sequence joins TRBV5-1 and TRBJ2-5; D unclear. This clonotype was sampled from a man under 40 in good health and CMV-seropositive. The sample consisted of PBMCs. CDR3: CASSQQETQYF. CDR3 nucleotides: TGCGCCAGCAGCCAACAAGAGACCCAGTACTTC.